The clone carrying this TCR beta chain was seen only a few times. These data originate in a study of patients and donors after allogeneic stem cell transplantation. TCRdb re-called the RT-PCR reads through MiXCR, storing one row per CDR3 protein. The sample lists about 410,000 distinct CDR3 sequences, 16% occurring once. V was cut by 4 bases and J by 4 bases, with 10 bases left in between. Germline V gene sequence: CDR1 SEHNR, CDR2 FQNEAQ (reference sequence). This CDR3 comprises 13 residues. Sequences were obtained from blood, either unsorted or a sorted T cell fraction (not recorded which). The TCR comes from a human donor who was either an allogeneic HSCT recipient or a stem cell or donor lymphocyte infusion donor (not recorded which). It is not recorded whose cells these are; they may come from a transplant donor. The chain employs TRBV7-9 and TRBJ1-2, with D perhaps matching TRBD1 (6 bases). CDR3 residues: CASSSGQLYGYTF. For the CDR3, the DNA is TGTGCCAGCAGCTCCGGACAGCTCTATGGCTACACCTTC.